This TCR beta chain was identified during a study of human T cells and chemical hapten exposure. Study in general: Slight volume differences across pooled libraries mainly accounted for varying per-sample TCR yields.

Using its own MiXCR run on the RACE reads, TCRdb lists one record per CDR3 protein. There are 35,000 to 40,000 distinct CDR3 sequences in the sample; approximately 12% occur only once, and around 2% lies in the top ten. The study, taken as a whole, reports: TCRs at a frequency above 1 in 1000 stayed unchanged with DPC sensitization.

Germline V gene lookup returns CDR1 SGHNT and CDR2 YYREEE (reference sequence). V dropped 1 base and J dropped 7; count of bases not matched to a gene: 7. This CDR3 region has 15 residues. This clonotype was recorded many times. The antigen remains unidentified. The time point here: pre-sensitization, week 0. Treatment reported: therapeutic diphenylcyclopropenone sensitization with weekly scalp DPC. It was unfractionated whole blood from which total RNA was extracted. Blood was collected ahead of every patch test applied. The origin of this receptor is a woman in her forties with alopecia areata. Some clones in this sample may be carry-over from other donors' samples. The chain links TRBV5-4 to TRBJ2-7, with TRBD2 identical over 11 bases. The sequences come from whole blood, collected in connection with sensitization to the hapten diphenylcyclopropenone (DPC). CDR3 DNA sequence: TGTGCCAGCAGCTTGCAACTAGCGGGAGTCGAAGAGCAGTACTTC. Encoded protein: CASSLQLAGVEEQYF.